This section outlines one TCR beta chain sequence together with its context. Original analysis: Researchers report that nucleated cell counts were estimated from reference gene primer amplification. TCRdb keeps only in-frame clones here, not all; method: immunoSEQ multiplex PCR. The V and J calls and clone size are taken from that table; D and trimming were inferred from the DNA. The sample has about 180,000 clones; approximately 79% are singletons. Per germline, CDR1 SGHDT and CDR2 YYEEEE. Trimming cost V 5 bases and J 0 bases, with 18 bases left between them. The CDR3 spans 17 residues. This sample stems from a study of blood T cell repertoires in COVID-19. About the study: Samples taken during acute and convalescent COVID-19 were collected in the United States, Italy and Spain.

This TCR was sampled from a woman aged 70 to 79 with acute or convalescent COVID-19. The chain combines TRBV5-6 with TRBJ1-5; D is perhaps TRBD1 (6 bases). Input material: peripheral blood. The CDR3 DNA sequence: TGTGCCAGCAGTCTGAACGGACAGAAGTATAGCAATCAGCCCCAGCATTTT. Protein: CASSLNGQKYSNQPQHF.